This is a list of T cell receptor beta chains from one sample in a study of post-analysis software for immune sequencing data. TCRdb re-derived calls from the PCR reads in MiXCR, one entry per CDR3 protein. Found here are 820,000 or so distinct CDR3 sequences, under 70% of them singletons; the top ten hold approximately 4.5%. Sequenced sample: blood. These receptors originate from a girl aged 5 to 17 with multiple sclerosis. Each CDR3 is given with its conserved first and last residue. The order of the fields is CDR3 DNA, CDR3 protein, V gene, clone size, J gene, CDR3 length, D gene. D genes are given only for firm matches. Clone size is stated in some rows and not others, as once, few, many or a class when expanded.

cdr3_nt: TGTGCCAGCAGTCCTCCCGGGACAGGGTCCTACGAGCAGTACTTC; cdr3_aa: CASSPPGTGSYEQYF; v_call: TRBV12-3/TRBV12-4; clone_size: few; j_call: TRBJ2-7; cdr3_length: 15; d_call: TRBD1
cdr3_nt: TGCAGTGCTAGGCGATCTCCGAGACGGAATGAGCAGTTCTTC; cdr3_aa: CSARRSPRRNEQFF; v_call: TRBV20-1; clone_size: .; j_call: TRBJ2-1; cdr3_length: 14; d_call: .
cdr3_nt: TGTGCCAGCAGTCCAGGAGCCGGAGTCCTGACTTTC; cdr3_aa: CASSPGAGVLTF; v_call: TRBV2; clone_size: .; j_call: TRBJ2-6; cdr3_length: 12; d_call: .
cdr3_nt: TGTGCCAGCAGCTCCCCCAAACTAGGTTGGGGCACAGATACGCAGTATTTT; cdr3_aa: CASSSPKLGWGTDTQYF; v_call: TRBV7-9; clone_size: few; j_call: TRBJ2-3; cdr3_length: 17; d_call: .
cdr3_nt: TGTGCCAGCAGCGCGGGACTAGCGGGGTCCGAGCAGTACTTC; cdr3_aa: CASSAGLAGSEQYF; v_call: TRBV9; clone_size: .; j_call: TRBJ2-7; cdr3_length: 14; d_call: TRBD2
cdr3_nt: TGTGCCAGCAGCCAATTGACAGGACCTGGAAACACCATATATTTT; cdr3_aa: CASSQLTGPGNTIYF; v_call: TRBV3-1; clone_size: few; j_call: TRBJ1-3; cdr3_length: 15; d_call: .
cdr3_nt: TGCAGTGCTATGCGGGAGAGACCCTACAATGAGCAGTTCTTC; cdr3_aa: CSAMRERPYNEQFF; v_call: TRBV20-1; clone_size: .; j_call: TRBJ2-1; cdr3_length: 14; d_call: TRBD2
cdr3_nt: TGTGCCAGCAGCCCCCACGTCGGGGATGGCTACACCTTC; cdr3_aa: CASSPHVGDGYTF; v_call: TRBV9; clone_size: .; j_call: TRBJ1-2; cdr3_length: 13; d_call: .
cdr3_nt: TGTGCCAGCAGTGAAGGTCAACTAGCTAGCACAGATACGCAGTATTTT; cdr3_aa: CASSEGQLASTDTQYF; v_call: TRBV6-1; clone_size: .; j_call: TRBJ2-3; cdr3_length: 16; d_call: .
cdr3_nt: TGCGCCAGCAGCCAAGAGCCGAGACAGGGGGCGCAAGATACGCAGTATTTT; cdr3_aa: CASSQEPRQGAQDTQYF; v_call: TRBV4-1; clone_size: .; j_call: TRBJ2-3; cdr3_length: 17; d_call: TRBD1
cdr3_nt: TGCAGCGTTGCAATGGCGGGGTACGGCTACACCTTC; cdr3_aa: CSVAMAGYGYTF; v_call: TRBV29-1; clone_size: .; j_call: TRBJ1-2; cdr3_length: 12; d_call: .
cdr3_nt: TGTGCCTGGAGTCCCTCTCACAATGAGCAGTTCTTC; cdr3_aa: CAWSPSHNEQFF; v_call: TRBV30; clone_size: .; j_call: TRBJ2-1; cdr3_length: 12; d_call: .
cdr3_nt: TGTGCCAGCAGCTACCGCCCGGGACAGGGGGACAGTTCTAGCACAGATACGCAGTATTTT; cdr3_aa: CASSYRPGQGDSSSTDTQYF; v_call: TRBV9; clone_size: .; j_call: TRBJ2-3; cdr3_length: 20; d_call: TRBD1
cdr3_nt: TGTGCCAGCAGTGGTTCCGTACTAGCGGGGATGGGAGATACGCAGTATTTT; cdr3_aa: CASSGSVLAGMGDTQYF; v_call: TRBV27; clone_size: .; j_call: TRBJ2-3; cdr3_length: 17; d_call: TRBD2
cdr3_nt: TGTGCCAGCATGTGGGGGGCCCGTACAGATACGCAGTATTTT; cdr3_aa: CASMWGARTDTQYF; v_call: TRBV12-3/TRBV12-4; clone_size: .; j_call: TRBJ2-3; cdr3_length: 14; d_call: .
cdr3_nt: TGTGCCAGCAGCTTTGGGGTACAGCGGTACTTTTACGAGCAGTACTTC; cdr3_aa: CASSFGVQRYFYEQYF; v_call: TRBV11-2; clone_size: .; j_call: TRBJ2-7; cdr3_length: 16; d_call: .
cdr3_nt: TGTGCCATCAGTCAAATCCATGGCTACACCTTC; cdr3_aa: CAISQIHGYTF; v_call: TRBV10-3; clone_size: .; j_call: TRBJ1-2; cdr3_length: 11; d_call: .
cdr3_nt: TGTGCCAGCAGCCGAGTCGGGGGGAGCACAGATACGCAGTATTTT; cdr3_aa: CASSRVGGSTDTQYF; v_call: TRBV7-3; clone_size: .; j_call: TRBJ2-3; cdr3_length: 15; d_call: TRBD2
cdr3_nt: TGCAGTGCTAGAGATGCTGACAGGGCCTACACCTTC; cdr3_aa: CSARDADRAYTF; v_call: TRBV20-1; clone_size: .; j_call: TRBJ1-2; cdr3_length: 12; d_call: TRBD1
cdr3_nt: TGTGCCACCATCCTAGCGGGGGGGAATGAGCAGTTCTTC; cdr3_aa: CATILAGGNEQFF; v_call: TRBV6-5; clone_size: .; j_call: TRBJ2-1; cdr3_length: 13; d_call: TRBD2
cdr3_nt: TGTGCCAGCAGTTCTCACCTAGCAGATACGCAGTATTTT; cdr3_aa: CASSSHLADTQYF; v_call: TRBV6-5; clone_size: .; j_call: TRBJ2-3; cdr3_length: 13; d_call: .
cdr3_nt: TGTGCCAGCAGCCTAGGGATCGGAACAGATACGCAGTATTTT; cdr3_aa: CASSLGIGTDTQYF; v_call: TRBV7-2; clone_size: few; j_call: TRBJ2-3; cdr3_length: 14; d_call: .
cdr3_nt: TGCAGTGCTAGACAGTATCCCTACGAGCAGTACTTC; cdr3_aa: CSARQYPYEQYF; v_call: TRBV20-1; clone_size: .; j_call: TRBJ2-7; cdr3_length: 12; d_call: .
cdr3_nt: TGTGCCAGCGGTGGAGGGTACTACGAGCAGTACTTC; cdr3_aa: CASGGGYYEQYF; v_call: TRBV9; clone_size: few; j_call: TRBJ2-7; cdr3_length: 12; d_call: .
cdr3_nt: TGTGCCATCACCGAGCCGGGGGACAGGGGAAACACCGGGGAGCTGTTTTTT; cdr3_aa: CAITEPGDRGNTGELFF; v_call: TRBV10-3; clone_size: once; j_call: TRBJ2-2; cdr3_length: 17; d_call: TRBD1
cdr3_nt: TGTGCCAGCAGTTTATTTACAACAGGGGGCAACTATGGCTACACCTTC; cdr3_aa: CASSLFTTGGNYGYTF; v_call: TRBV27; clone_size: .; j_call: TRBJ1-2; cdr3_length: 16; d_call: TRBD1
cdr3_nt: TGTGCCAGCAGTTTAGCGGGGAGGGGGCGCAGAGGAGGGACCCAGTACTTC; cdr3_aa: CASSLAGRGRRGGTQYF; v_call: TRBV12-3/TRBV12-4; clone_size: few; j_call: TRBJ2-5; cdr3_length: 17; d_call: .
cdr3_nt: TGTGCCAGCAGCGTAGCCGACGCCTTGTCCTACAATGAGCAGTGCTTC; cdr3_aa: CASSVADALSYNEQCF; v_call: TRBV9; clone_size: .; j_call: TRBJ2-1; cdr3_length: 16; d_call: .
cdr3_nt: TGCGCCAGCAGCCGAAGCGGTTCACCCCTCCACTTT; cdr3_aa: CASSRSGSPLHF; v_call: TRBV10-2; clone_size: .; j_call: TRBJ1-6; cdr3_length: 12; d_call: .
cdr3_nt: TGCAGTGCTGGTTTTGAGATGAACACTGAAGCTTTCTTT; cdr3_aa: CSAGFEMNTEAFF; v_call: TRBV20-1; clone_size: .; j_call: TRBJ1-1; cdr3_length: 13; d_call: .
cdr3_nt: TGTGCCAGCACCCGGGATCTCCTAGGGCGTTCACCCCTCCACTTT; cdr3_aa: CASTRDLLGRSPLHF; v_call: TRBV12-3/TRBV12-4; clone_size: .; j_call: TRBJ1-6; cdr3_length: 15; d_call: .
cdr3_nt: TGTGCCAGCAGTTTGCCACGGCGGCGAGAGGACCAGAATGGCTACACCTTC; cdr3_aa: CASSLPRRREDQNGYTF; v_call: TRBV12-3/TRBV12-4; clone_size: .; j_call: TRBJ1-2; cdr3_length: 17; d_call: .
cdr3_nt: TGTGCCAGCAGGCGGAAGACAGGGTACTACTACGAGCAGTACTTC; cdr3_aa: CASRRKTGYYYEQYF; v_call: TRBV27; clone_size: .; j_call: TRBJ2-7; cdr3_length: 15; d_call: TRBD1
cdr3_nt: TGCAGTGCTAGGGGACAGCTAGCCAAAAACATTCAGTACTTC; cdr3_aa: CSARGQLAKNIQYF; v_call: TRBV20-1; clone_size: once; j_call: TRBJ2-4; cdr3_length: 14; d_call: TRBD1
cdr3_nt: TGTGTCAGTAGTATGGACAGGGGCTATGGCTACACCTTC; cdr3_aa: CVSSMDRGYGYTF; v_call: TRBV19; clone_size: .; j_call: TRBJ1-2; cdr3_length: 13; d_call: TRBD1
cdr3_nt: TGCGCCAGCAGCTTGAGCGTCGGGGGCACTGAAGCTTTCTTT; cdr3_aa: CASSLSVGGTEAFF; v_call: TRBV5-1; clone_size: .; j_call: TRBJ1-1; cdr3_length: 14; d_call: .
cdr3_nt: TGCAGCGAACTGGCCGGGACACCGTGGAACAATGAGCAGTTCTTC; cdr3_aa: CSELAGTPWNNEQFF; v_call: TRBV29-1; clone_size: .; j_call: TRBJ2-1; cdr3_length: 15; d_call: .
cdr3_nt: TGCAGTGCTAGAGATCAGGGTGAGGGACAGGGGGACAGTTCACCCCTCCACTTT; cdr3_aa: CSARDQGEGQGDSSPLHF; v_call: TRBV20-1; clone_size: few; j_call: TRBJ1-6; cdr3_length: 18; d_call: TRBD1
cdr3_nt: TGCGCCAGCACCTTGAACTCACAGGCTAACTATGGCTACACCTTC; cdr3_aa: CASTLNSQANYGYTF; v_call: TRBV5-1; clone_size: .; j_call: TRBJ1-2; cdr3_length: 15; d_call: .
cdr3_nt: TGTGCCACCAGCAGAGGGACTAGCGGGGGGGCAGTTCAAGAGACCCAGTACTTC; cdr3_aa: CATSRGTSGGAVQETQYF; v_call: TRBV15; clone_size: .; j_call: TRBJ2-5; cdr3_length: 18; d_call: TRBD2
cdr3_nt: TGCGCCAGCAGCGCCGGGGCTGCGGCCCCAGAGACCCAGTACTTC; cdr3_aa: CASSAGAAAPETQYF; v_call: TRBV5-1; clone_size: .; j_call: TRBJ2-5; cdr3_length: 15; d_call: .
cdr3_nt: TGTGCCAGCCTGCCTAGCGGCACAGATACGCAGTATTTT; cdr3_aa: CASLPSGTDTQYF; v_call: TRBV2; clone_size: .; j_call: TRBJ2-3; cdr3_length: 13; d_call: .
cdr3_nt: TGTGCCAGCAGAACGACAGGACTCAATTCACCCCTCCGCTTT; cdr3_aa: CASRTTGLNSPLRF; v_call: TRBV6-5; clone_size: .; j_call: TRBJ1-6; cdr3_length: 14; d_call: .
cdr3_nt: TGTGCCAGCACCCAAGACAGGTCGCTCAACACTGAAGCTTTCTTT; cdr3_aa: CASTQDRSLNTEAFF; v_call: TRBV6-1; clone_size: .; j_call: TRBJ1-1; cdr3_length: 15; d_call: .
cdr3_nt: TGTGCCACCAGCAGGGGACAGGGGGATGCTCAGCCCCAGCATTTT; cdr3_aa: CATSRGQGDAQPQHF; v_call: TRBV15; clone_size: few; j_call: TRBJ1-5; cdr3_length: 15; d_call: TRBD1
cdr3_nt: TGCAGCGTTGAAGATTACGGGCAGGGGGGAACTGGGGCCAACGTCCTGACTTTC; cdr3_aa: CSVEDYGQGGTGANVLTF; v_call: TRBV29-1; clone_size: .; j_call: TRBJ2-6; cdr3_length: 18; d_call: .
cdr3_nt: TGTGCCAGCAGTCCCGGAGGGGGGGTACTGAACACTGAAGCTTTCTTT; cdr3_aa: CASSPGGGVLNTEAFF; v_call: TRBV6-6; clone_size: few; j_call: TRBJ1-1; cdr3_length: 16; d_call: .
cdr3_nt: TGTGCCAGCAGTTTGCTAGCGGGAGGACGGGGCGCCTACAATGAGCAGTTCTTC; cdr3_aa: CASSLLAGGRGAYNEQFF; v_call: TRBV12-3/TRBV12-4; clone_size: .; j_call: TRBJ2-1; cdr3_length: 18; d_call: TRBD2
cdr3_nt: TGTGCCATCAGTGAGTCAGGGGTTATGGGCTACACCTTC; cdr3_aa: CAISESGVMGYTF; v_call: TRBV10-3; clone_size: .; j_call: TRBJ1-2; cdr3_length: 13; d_call: .
cdr3_nt: TGTGCCAGCAGATGGGGTTTCTTCTACGAGCAGTACTTC; cdr3_aa: CASRWGFFYEQYF; v_call: TRBV2; clone_size: .; j_call: TRBJ2-7; cdr3_length: 13; d_call: .
cdr3_nt: TGTGCCAGCAGCATGAGACTAGCGGGGAGGTACGAGCAGTACTTC; cdr3_aa: CASSMRLAGRYEQYF; v_call: TRBV7-2; clone_size: few; j_call: TRBJ2-7; cdr3_length: 15; d_call: TRBD2
cdr3_nt: TGTGCCACCAGCAGAATACTAGCGGGAGAGACCCAGTACTTC; cdr3_aa: CATSRILAGETQYF; v_call: TRBV15; clone_size: .; j_call: TRBJ2-5; cdr3_length: 14; d_call: TRBD2
cdr3_nt: TGTGCCAGCTCACTGATGGGACTAGCGGGAGGCAATGAGCAGTTCTTC; cdr3_aa: CASSLMGLAGGNEQFF; v_call: TRBV18; clone_size: .; j_call: TRBJ2-1; cdr3_length: 16; d_call: TRBD2
cdr3_nt: TGCAGCGTTTTCCGGGACAGGGGGCTCGACTACGAGCAGTACTTC; cdr3_aa: CSVFRDRGLDYEQYF; v_call: TRBV29-1; clone_size: few; j_call: TRBJ2-7; cdr3_length: 15; d_call: TRBD1
cdr3_nt: TGTGCCAGCAGTTCACGGATATCGAACACCGGGGAGCTGTTTTTT; cdr3_aa: CASSSRISNTGELFF; v_call: TRBV12-3/TRBV12-4; clone_size: .; j_call: TRBJ2-2; cdr3_length: 15; d_call: .
cdr3_nt: TGTGCCAGCAGCCTAGACACGCCTAGCACAGATACGCAGTATTTT; cdr3_aa: CASSLDTPSTDTQYF; v_call: TRBV28; clone_size: once; j_call: TRBJ2-3; cdr3_length: 15; d_call: .
cdr3_nt: TGCAGTGCCTCGAGAAGAGTCGAAGGTGAGCAGTTCTTC; cdr3_aa: CSASRRVEGEQFF; v_call: TRBV20-1; clone_size: .; j_call: TRBJ2-1; cdr3_length: 13; d_call: .
cdr3_nt: TGTGCCAGCAGCACCGGGGGCGGGACTAGCGGGGGAGATACGCAGTATTTT; cdr3_aa: CASSTGGGTSGGDTQYF; v_call: TRBV5-4; clone_size: .; j_call: TRBJ2-3; cdr3_length: 17; d_call: TRBD2
cdr3_nt: TGTGCCAGCAGAACGGAGGGGGCGGGCACTGAAGCTTTCTTT; cdr3_aa: CASRTEGAGTEAFF; v_call: TRBV6-6; clone_size: .; j_call: TRBJ1-1; cdr3_length: 14; d_call: TRBD1